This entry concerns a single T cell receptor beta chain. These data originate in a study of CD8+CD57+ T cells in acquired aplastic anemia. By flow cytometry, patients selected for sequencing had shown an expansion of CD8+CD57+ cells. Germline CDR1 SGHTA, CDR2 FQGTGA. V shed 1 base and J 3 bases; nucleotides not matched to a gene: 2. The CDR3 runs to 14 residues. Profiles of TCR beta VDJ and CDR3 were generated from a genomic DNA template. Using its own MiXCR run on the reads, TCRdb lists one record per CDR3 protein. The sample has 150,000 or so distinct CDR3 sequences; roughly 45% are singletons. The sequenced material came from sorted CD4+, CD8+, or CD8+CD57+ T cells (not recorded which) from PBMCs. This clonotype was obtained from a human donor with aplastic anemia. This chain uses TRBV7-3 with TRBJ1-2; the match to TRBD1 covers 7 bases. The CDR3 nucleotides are TGTGCCAGCAGCTTAAATCAGGGGGACTATGGCTACACCTTC. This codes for CASSLNQGDYGYTF.